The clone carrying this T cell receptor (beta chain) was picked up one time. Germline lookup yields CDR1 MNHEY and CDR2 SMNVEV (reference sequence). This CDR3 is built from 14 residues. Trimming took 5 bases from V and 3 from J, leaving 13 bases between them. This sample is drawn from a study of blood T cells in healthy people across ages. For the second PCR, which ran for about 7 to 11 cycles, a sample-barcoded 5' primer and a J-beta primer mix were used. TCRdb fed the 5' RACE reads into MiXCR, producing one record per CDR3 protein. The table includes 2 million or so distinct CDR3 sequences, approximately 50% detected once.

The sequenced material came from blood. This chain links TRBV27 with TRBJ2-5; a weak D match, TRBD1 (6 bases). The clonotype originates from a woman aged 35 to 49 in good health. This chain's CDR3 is CASSRTYREETQYF. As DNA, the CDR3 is TGTGCCAGCAGTAGGACTTACAGGGAAGAGACCCAGTACTTC.